This TCR beta chain was profiled in a study of T cells after yellow fever vaccination. In this sample, this clonotype turned up many times. Antigen unknown. Whole-study results and caveats: Booster sampling recovered most clones from primary vaccination (roughly 97% CD4, over 75% CD8).

UMIs and a universal primer site were added when TCR cDNA was made by 5'RACE template switching. TCRdb used MiXCR to reprocess the 5' RACE reads, holding one entry per CDR3 protein. The table records 450,000 to 550,000 distinct CDR3 sequences, just over 20% of them present only once. This specimen consisted of PBMCs, obtained about 21 days after the first yellow fever vaccination. This clonotype was sampled from a man aged 18 to 30 who received the YFV17D yellow fever vaccine.

This CDR3 is CASSPQASYNEQFF. The CDR3, as DNA: TGTGCCAGCTCACCACAGGCCTCCTACAATGAGCAGTTCTTC. The V gene is TRBV18, the J gene TRBJ2-1, with unresolved D. CDR1 KGHSH and CDR2 LQKENI come from the germline V gene. V was cut by 1 base and J by 0 bases, with 4 bases left in between. The CDR3 is 14 residues long. The variable domain in full, with the rest retrieved from reference TRBV18 and TRBJ2-1, is NAGVMQNPRHLVRRRGQEARLRCSPMKGHSHVYWYRQLPEEGLKFMVYLQKENIIDESGMPKERFSAEFPKEGPSILRIQQVVRGDSAAYFCASSPQASYNEQFFGPGTRLTVL.